Sequencing of this T cell receptor (beta chain) was carried out in a study of T cell clones after liver transplantation. Worth noting for this clone: Its antigen is still unknown.

This table comes from immunoSEQ multiplex PCR, and its TCRdb copy is limited to in-frame clones, with some not included. The sample holds more than 1,000 clones, 40% to 45% seen once. TCRbeta sequences of proliferating CFSE-low MLR cells were labeled alloreactive. Germline CDR1 and CDR2: SGHTA and FQGNSA. The CDR3 sequence is 14 residues long. V trimming: 3 bases; J trimming: 8 bases; junction bases outside the gene matches: 6. Specimen: CD4+ T cells from cultured PBMCs. This receptor was identified in a human patient who received a liver transplant. Certain T cells may be donor cells from the graft. The chain links TRBV7-2 to TRBJ1-4; TRBD1 agrees at 7 bases. The CDR3 sequence is CASSFTGVEEKLFF. The DNA of the CDR3 is TGTGCCAGCAGCTTCACAGGGGTCGAGGAAAAACTGTTTTTT.